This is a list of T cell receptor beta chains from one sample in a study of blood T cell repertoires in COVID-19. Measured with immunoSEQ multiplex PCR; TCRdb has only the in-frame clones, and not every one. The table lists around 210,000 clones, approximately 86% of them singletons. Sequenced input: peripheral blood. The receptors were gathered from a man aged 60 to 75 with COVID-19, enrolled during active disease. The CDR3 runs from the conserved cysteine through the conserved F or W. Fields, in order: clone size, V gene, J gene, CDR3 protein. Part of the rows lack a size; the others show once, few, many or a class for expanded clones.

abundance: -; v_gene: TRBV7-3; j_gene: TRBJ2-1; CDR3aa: CASSPGGRGEQFF
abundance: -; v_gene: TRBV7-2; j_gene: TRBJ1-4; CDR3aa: CASSLDRPKANEKLFF
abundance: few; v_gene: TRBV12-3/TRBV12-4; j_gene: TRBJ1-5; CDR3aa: CASSFSGIQPQHF
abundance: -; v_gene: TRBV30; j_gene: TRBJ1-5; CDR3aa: CAWSLGTDRNQPQHF
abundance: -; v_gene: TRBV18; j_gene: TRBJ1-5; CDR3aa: CASQPGGSGNQPQHF
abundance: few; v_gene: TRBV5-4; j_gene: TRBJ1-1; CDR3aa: CASSATGTLRDTEAFF
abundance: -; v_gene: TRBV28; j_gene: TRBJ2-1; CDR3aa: CASSLPREHEQFF
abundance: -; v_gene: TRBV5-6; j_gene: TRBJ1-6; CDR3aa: CASSLGLQGLRSPLHF
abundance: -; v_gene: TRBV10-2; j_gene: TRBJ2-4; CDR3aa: CASSEGQGAKNIQYF
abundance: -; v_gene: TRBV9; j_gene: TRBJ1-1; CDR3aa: CASSPRSMNTEAFF
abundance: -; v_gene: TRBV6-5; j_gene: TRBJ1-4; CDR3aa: CASSYSSTGGSEKLFF
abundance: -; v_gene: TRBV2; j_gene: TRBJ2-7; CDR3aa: CASSPGFGYEQYF
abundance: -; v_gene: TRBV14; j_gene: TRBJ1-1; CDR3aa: CASSLTPGNTEAFF
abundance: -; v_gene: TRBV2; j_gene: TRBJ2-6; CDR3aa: CASSGGTGGANVLTF
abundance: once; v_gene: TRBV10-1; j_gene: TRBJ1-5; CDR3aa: CASSENSQGPQHF
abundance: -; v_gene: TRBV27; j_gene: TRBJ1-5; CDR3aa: CASSRTGSNQPQHF
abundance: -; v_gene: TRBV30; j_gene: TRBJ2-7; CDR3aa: CAWSLAGERQYF
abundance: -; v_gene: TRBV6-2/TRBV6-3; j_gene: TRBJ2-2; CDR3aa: CASSTDATGELFF
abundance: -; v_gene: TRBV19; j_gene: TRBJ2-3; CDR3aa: CASRLQGVSTDTQYF
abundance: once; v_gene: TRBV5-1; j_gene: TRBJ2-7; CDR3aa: CASTPALTSSYEQYF
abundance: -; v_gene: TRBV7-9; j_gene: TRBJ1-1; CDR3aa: CASSLFMGGDTEAFF
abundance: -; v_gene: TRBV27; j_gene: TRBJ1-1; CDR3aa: CASSLRTGMPNTEAFF
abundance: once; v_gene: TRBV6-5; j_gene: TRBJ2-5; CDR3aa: CASRGRDRWSETQYF
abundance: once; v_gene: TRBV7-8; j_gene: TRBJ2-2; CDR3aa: CASSLAQRAGELFF
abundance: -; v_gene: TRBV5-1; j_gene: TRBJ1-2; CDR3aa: CASSLAIQGAGGYTF
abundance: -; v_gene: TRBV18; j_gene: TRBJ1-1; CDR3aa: CASSSSTGPTEAFF
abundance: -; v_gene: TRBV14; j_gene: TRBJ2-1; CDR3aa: CASSQTGNRLRPEQFF
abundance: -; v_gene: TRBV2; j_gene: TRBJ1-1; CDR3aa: CASSQGSNTEAFF
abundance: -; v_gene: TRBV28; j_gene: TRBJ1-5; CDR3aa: CASSLAGPTPQHF
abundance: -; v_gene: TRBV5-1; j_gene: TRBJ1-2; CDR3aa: CASSLGTGGGYGYTF
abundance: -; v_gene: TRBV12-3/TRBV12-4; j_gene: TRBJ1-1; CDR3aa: CASRRRGTEAFF
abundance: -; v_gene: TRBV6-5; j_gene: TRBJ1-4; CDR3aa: CASRRELGGEKLFF
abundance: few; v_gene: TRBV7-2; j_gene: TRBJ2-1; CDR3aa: CASSLALGQGSYNEQFF
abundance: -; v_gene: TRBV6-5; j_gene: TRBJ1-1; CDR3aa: CASADWRNTEAFF
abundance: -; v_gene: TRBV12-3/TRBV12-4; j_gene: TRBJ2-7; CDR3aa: CASSWDREEQYF
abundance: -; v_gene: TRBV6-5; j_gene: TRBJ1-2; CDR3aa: CASSYSQGGNYGYTF
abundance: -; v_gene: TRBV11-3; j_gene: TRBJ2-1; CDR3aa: CASSLDWASSGTSVYNEQFF
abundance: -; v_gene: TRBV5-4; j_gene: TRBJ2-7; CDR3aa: CASSLSSGATYEQYF
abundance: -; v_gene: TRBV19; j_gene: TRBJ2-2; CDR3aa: CASSTGGTSGSRTGELFF
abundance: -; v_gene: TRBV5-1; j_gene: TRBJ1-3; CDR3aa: CASNPTGGYGNTIYF
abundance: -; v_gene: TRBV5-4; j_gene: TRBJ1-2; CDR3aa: CASSLAGANGYTF
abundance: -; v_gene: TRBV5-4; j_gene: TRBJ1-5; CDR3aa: CASSTGGYSNQPQHF
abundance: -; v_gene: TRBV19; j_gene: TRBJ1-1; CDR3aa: CASSIFTGGSNTEAFF
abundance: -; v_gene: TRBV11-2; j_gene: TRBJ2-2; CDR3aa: CASSLRTDTGELFF
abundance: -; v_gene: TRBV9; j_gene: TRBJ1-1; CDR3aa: CASSPRPGTEAFF
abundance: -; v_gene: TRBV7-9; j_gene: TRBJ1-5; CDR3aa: CASSFEAGSLVGGNQPQHF
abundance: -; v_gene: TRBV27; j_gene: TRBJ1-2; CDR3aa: CASSLIPLTGFYTF
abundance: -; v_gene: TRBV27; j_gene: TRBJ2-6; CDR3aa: CASSARSASGANVLTF
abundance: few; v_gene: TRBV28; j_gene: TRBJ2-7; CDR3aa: CASRARGTSGRAIKYEQYF
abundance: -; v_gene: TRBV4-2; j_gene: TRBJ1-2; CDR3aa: CASSQDTLGGYTF
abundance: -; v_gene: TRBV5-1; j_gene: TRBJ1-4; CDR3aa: CASSLPGTNNEKLFF
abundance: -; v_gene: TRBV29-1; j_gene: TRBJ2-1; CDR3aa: CATGVSYNEQFF
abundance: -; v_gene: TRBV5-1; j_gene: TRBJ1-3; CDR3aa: CASGDSSGNTIYF
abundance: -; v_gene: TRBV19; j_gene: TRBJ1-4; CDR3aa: CASQTGDRVPEKLFF
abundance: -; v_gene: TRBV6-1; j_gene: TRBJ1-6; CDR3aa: CASSERGASPLHF